This T cell receptor beta chain was profiled in a study of breast tumors, draining lymph nodes, adjacent tissues. Study-level points and caveats: That most tumor T cells come from lymph nodes remained unproven. Luminal-like breast cancer showed significantly higher tumor–nontumor repertoire similarity than basal-like.

Notes on this clonotype: As yet, its antigen is unknown.

The lymph nodes were axillary draining lymph nodes from breast cancer patients. TCRdb reanalysed the multiplex PCR reads using MiXCR and keeps one entry per CDR3 protein. Of more than 100,000 distinct CDR3 sequences detected, about a fifth appear once; the ten largest clones hold roughly 2.7%. CDR3 length: 15 residues. Germline V CDR1 and CDR2: MGHDK, SYGVNS. J lost 4 bases, V lost 4 bases, and 6 bases had no gene match. Sequencing was performed on axillary lymph node tissue. The receptor comes from a female donor with breast cancer. Some clones in this sample may be carry-over from other donors' samples. The chain joins TRBV25-1 to TRBJ2-2; 7 bases line up with TRBD1. The CDR3, as DNA: TGTGCCAGCAGTGGTGGGGCAGGGGGCACCGGGGAGCTGTTTTTT. It is translated as CASSGGAGGTGELFF. Full variable domain (remainder filled in from reference TRBV25-1 and TRBJ2-2): EADIYQTPRYLVIGTGKKITLECSQTMGHDKMYWYQQDPGMELHLIHYSYGVNSTEKGDLSSESTVSRIRTEHFPLTLESARPSHTSQYLCASSGGAGGTGELFFGEGSRLTVL.